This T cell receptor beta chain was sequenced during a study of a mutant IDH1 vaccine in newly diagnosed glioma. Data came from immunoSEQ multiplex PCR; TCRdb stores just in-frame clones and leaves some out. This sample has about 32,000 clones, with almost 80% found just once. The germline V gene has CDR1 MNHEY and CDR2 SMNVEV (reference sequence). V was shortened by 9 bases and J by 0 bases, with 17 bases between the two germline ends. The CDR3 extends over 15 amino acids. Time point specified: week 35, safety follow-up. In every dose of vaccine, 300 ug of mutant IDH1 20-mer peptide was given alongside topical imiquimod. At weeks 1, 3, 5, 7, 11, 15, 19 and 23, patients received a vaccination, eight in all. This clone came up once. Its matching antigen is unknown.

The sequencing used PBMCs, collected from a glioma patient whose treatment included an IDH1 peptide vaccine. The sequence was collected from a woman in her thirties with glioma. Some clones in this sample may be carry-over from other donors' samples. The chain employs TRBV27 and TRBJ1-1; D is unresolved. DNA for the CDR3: TGTGCCAGTCTTGGAGGGTCTCTAATGAACACTGAAGCTTTCTTT. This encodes CASLGGSLMNTEAFF.